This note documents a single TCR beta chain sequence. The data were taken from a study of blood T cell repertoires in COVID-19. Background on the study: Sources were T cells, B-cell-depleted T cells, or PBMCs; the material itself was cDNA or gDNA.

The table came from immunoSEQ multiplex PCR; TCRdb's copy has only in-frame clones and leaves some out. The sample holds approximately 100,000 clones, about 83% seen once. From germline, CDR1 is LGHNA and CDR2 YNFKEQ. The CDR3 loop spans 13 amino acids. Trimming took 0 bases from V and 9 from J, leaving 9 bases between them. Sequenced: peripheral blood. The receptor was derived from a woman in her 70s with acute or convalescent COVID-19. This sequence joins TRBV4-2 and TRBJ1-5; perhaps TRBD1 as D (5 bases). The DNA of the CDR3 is TGTGCCAGCAGCCAAGATCGGGGGTGGCCCCAGCATTTT. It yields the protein CASSQDRGWPQHF.